This T cell receptor (beta chain) comes out of a study of blood T cell repertoires in COVID-19 (dated by TCRdb to the early 2020s). For the wider study: The collaborator samples originated in the United States, Italy and Spain and spanned the acute and convalescent phases of COVID-19. The material from the prospective study consisted of cDNA or gDNA derived from T cells, B-cell-depleted T cells, or PBMCs. Deeply sampled blood TCRbeta repertoires from subjects exposed to, actively infected with, or recovered from COVID-19 were included in the dataset. The repertoires were made available in a free public database intended to serve as a resource for research on the immune response to SARS-CoV-2. HLA class I and class II types, where available, came from metadata supplied by the sample provider rather than from assay-based typing. The sample metadata nearly always contained a de-identified subject ID, COVID-19 status, age in years and sex. The samples were drawn from the first 160 participants of the ongoing ImmuneRACE study and from under 1,500 subjects provided by 6 global collaborators. Study-level results and caveats: The quantity of clinical and demographic metadata differed by source and by participant and was supplied without curation.

Of note for this clone: Its binding antigen is unknown. No per-base quality is available; no much larger clone lies one base away.

Whole blood was collected in K2EDTA tubes by collaborating institutions according to the institutions' own protocols. For TCRbeta analysis, collaborators shipped samples as frozen whole blood, isolated PBMCs, or DNA extracted from either of those sample types. TCRbeta CDR3 regions were amplified from genomic DNA by means of the immunoSEQ Assay, a bias-controlled multiplex PCR. For the original study's pipeline: Nucleated cell counts per sample were estimated from amplification of reference gene primers within the assay. To quantify the absolute abundance of each unique TCRbeta CDR3 rearrangement, sequence reads were collapsed and filtered. For each sample, productive Simpson clonality was calculated by taking the square root of Simpson's diversity index across productive rearrangements. This is the immuneACCESS table as TCRdb keeps it, with only in-frame sequences that have V and J called. A part of the clones is gone; compared with another copy, unresolved V genes explain less than half, and the rest is unexplained. The D gene and trimming were derived from the DNA, and the V and J assignments and clone size from that table. The sample table holds around 120,000 clones, of which more than 75% were seen once. Jointly, the top ten make up less than 30% of the sample.

Taken from cysteine to phenylalanine, the CDR3 has 16 residues. Of the read, only the CDR3 DNA is kept; its 48 bases are in frame from base 1. The germline ends are 23 bases apart after V is trimmed by 4 bases and J by 8 bases. Sequences MNHEY (CDR1) and SVGAGI (CDR2) are obtained from the germline V gene. Recombination connected TRBV6-5 to TRBJ1-2, with a tentative D gene TRBD1 over 6 matching bases. The source of this sequence is a woman in her 70s with acute or convalescent COVID-19. Sequencing used peripheral blood. The CDR3 region has the sequence CASSSSLEPYRVGYTF. The DNA is TGTGCCAGCAGTTCATCCCTAGAACCGTACAGGGTGGGCTACACCTTC.